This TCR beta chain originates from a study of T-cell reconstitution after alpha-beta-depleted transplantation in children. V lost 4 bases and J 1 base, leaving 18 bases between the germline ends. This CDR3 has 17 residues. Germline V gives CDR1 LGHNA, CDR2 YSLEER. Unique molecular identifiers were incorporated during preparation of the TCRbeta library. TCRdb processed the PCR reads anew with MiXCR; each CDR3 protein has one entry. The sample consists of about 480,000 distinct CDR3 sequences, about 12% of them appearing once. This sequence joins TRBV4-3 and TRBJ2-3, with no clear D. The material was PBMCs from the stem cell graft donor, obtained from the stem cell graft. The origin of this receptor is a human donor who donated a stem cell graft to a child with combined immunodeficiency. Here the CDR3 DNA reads TGCGCCAGCAGCCCCGAACCTCGAGTTCTCGGCACAGATACGCAGTATTTT. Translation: CASSPEPRVLGTDTQYF.